The next 3 T cell receptor beta chains were all read from a single sample in a study of identical twins. TCRdb recomputed calls from the 5' RACE reads with MiXCR, one row per CDR3 protein. The table has about 220,000 distinct CDR3 sequences, roughly 7.5% seen once; the top ten hold more than 5%. These data also formed part of another study, on yellow fever vaccine responses in identical twins.

Source material: CD8+ T cells sorted from blood. These receptors came from a woman under 30 in good health.

This clonotype was observed a handful of times. The chain uses TRBV7-9 and TRBJ2-1; TRBD1 matches 9 bases. J was trimmed by 6 bases and V by 5 bases; bases with no gene match: 8. The germline gives CDR1 SEHNR, CDR2 FQNEAQ (reference sequence). The CDR3 length is 15 residues. The CDR3 loop reads CASSLTGTGINEQFF. DNA of the CDR3: TGTGCCAGCAGCCTAACCGGGACAGGGATCAATGAGCAGTTCTTC.

This clonotype was observed a handful of times. The chain joins TRBV12-3 or TRBV12-4 to TRBJ2-1; maybe TRBD1 (5 bases). Between the trimmed V and J ends, which lost 4 bases and 9 bases, there was a span of 31 bases. The CDR3 has 19 amino acids. The DNA for the CDR3 is TGTGCCAGCAGTTCCCGGACGGACACAGGCCGCGGTTTCGTGAGTGAGCAGTTCTTC. This encodes CASSSRTDTGRGFVSEQFF.

This clonotype was observed once. The chain is built from TRBV20-1 and TRBJ2-1; TRBD2 matches 12 bases. This CDR3 is 15 amino acids long. The trim removed 6 bases at V and 9 bases at J, leaving 12 bases unmatched. Germline values: CDR1 DFQATT, CDR2 SNEGSKA (reference sequence). CDR3 in amino acids: CSAKSTSGGSGEQFF. The DNA of the CDR3 is TGCAGTGCCAAATCCACTAGCGGGGGGAGCGGTGAGCAGTTCTTC.